Below, 19 T cell receptor beta chains from the same sample are listed, as sequenced in a study of shared T cell receptors in the human thymus. Sequencing was performed with immunoSEQ multiplex PCR; in TCRdb, only in-frame clones are kept and a portion is missing. The sample records 500,000 to 750,000 clones, approximately 87% being singletons. This same sample was also taken into another study, of human thymus T cells.

The sequencing sample was made of thymocytes. The source is a boy less than two years old with a congenital heart defect.

The V and J genes are TRBV6-1 and TRBJ2-7; the match to TRBD1 covers 8 bases. CDR1 and CDR2 (germline): MNHNS, SASEGT. V trimming: 3 bases; J trimming: 0 bases; junction bases outside the gene matches: 4. This CDR3 spans 15 amino acids. The CDR3 DNA reads TGTGCCAGCAGTGACGCAGGGGGCGGCTCCTACGAGCAGTACTTC. Translating gives CASSDAGGGSYEQYF.

This rearrangement joins TRBV5-1 to TRBJ2-1; 13 bases match TRBD2. Germline trimming cut 4 bases from V and 7 bases from J; bases unmatched to any gene: 5. The CDR3 sequence is 15 residues long. From germline, CDR1 is SGHRS and CDR2 YFSETQ. CDR3 amino acids: CASSPTSGGGNEQFF. CDR3 nucleotide sequence: TGCGCCAGCAGCCCTACTAGCGGGGGGGGGAATGAGCAGTTCTTC.

On this clone: The identical CDR3 is also encoded by other nucleotide sequences in the sample. This chain joins TRBV27 and TRBJ2-7; 8 nucleotides agree with TRBD1. CDR3 size: 14 residues. V was clipped by 5 bases and J by 3 bases; unmatched bases: 6. Per germline, CDR1 MNHEY and CDR2 SMNVEV (reference sequence). This chain's CDR3 is CASSPGQGGYEQYF. In DNA, the CDR3 is TGTGCCAGCAGTCCCGGACAGGGCGGCTACGAGCAGTACTTC.

The rearrangement joins TRBV19 to TRBJ2-1, with 13 positions matching TRBD2. Trimming cost V 3 bases and J 4 bases; bases outside gene matches: 12. The CDR3 has 19 residues. The germline gives CDR1 LNHDA, CDR2 SQIVND (reference sequence). The CDR3 protein is CASSMGKTGLAGAYNEQFF. In nucleotides, the CDR3 is TGTGCCAGTAGTATGGGAAAAACCGGACTAGCGGGAGCATACAATGAGCAGTTCTTC.

This sequence joins TRBV5-1 and TRBJ2-7; D call uncertain. The length of the CDR3 is 12 residues. The germline V gene encodes CDR1 SGHRS and CDR2 YFSETQ. V was shortened by 4 bases and J by 7 bases, with 12 bases between the two germline ends. This CDR3 reads CASSKNFGEQYF. The CDR3 DNA reads as TGCGCCAGCAGCAAGAACTTTGGTGAGCAGTACTTC.

The chain recombines TRBV27 with TRBJ1-1, with D perhaps TRBD1 (6 bases). The CDR3 has 14 residues. The germline CDR1 and CDR2 sequences are MNHEY and SMNVEV (reference sequence). V shed 6 bases and J shed 0 bases, with 11 bases lying between them. In DNA, the CDR3 is TGTGCCAGCAGGCGGACAGTCATGAACACTGAAGCTTTCTTT. Protein sequence: CASRRTVMNTEAFF.

For the CDR3, the DNA is TGTGCCAGCAGCTTAGCGGGGTTTGCAGGGGGAAACATTCAGTACTTC. It yields the protein CASSLAGFAGGNIQYF. The genes are TRBV7-2 and TRBJ2-4; TRBD1 matches at 7 bases. Trimming at V came to 0 bases and at J to 6 bases, leaving 8 bases not matched to a gene. The CDR3 is 16 amino acids. Germline values: CDR1 SGHTA, CDR2 FQGNSA.

This chain joins TRBV28 and TRBJ2-7, with 8 bases fitting TRBD2. Looked up from germline, CDR1 is MDHEN and CDR2 is SYDVKM. V shed 5 bases and J 3 bases; nucleotides not matched to a gene: 18. CDR3 length: 18 residues. DNA of the CDR3: TGTGCCAGCAGTCTCCGGACTAGCTCTATAGGCCCCCTCTACGAGCAGTACTTC. Translation gives CASSLRTSSIGPLYEQYF. Drawing the rest from reference TRBV28 and TRBJ2-7, the complete variable domain is DVKVTQSSRYLVKRTGEKVFLECVQDMDHENMFWYRQDPGLGLRLIYFSYDVKMKEKGDIPEGYSVSREKKERFSLILESASTNQTSMYLCASSLRTSSIGPLYEQYFGPGTRLTVT.

The genes are TRBV9 and TRBJ2-6; TRBD2 matches at 7 bases. The CDR3 covers 19 residues. J was trimmed by 4 bases and V by 0 bases; bases with no gene match: 13. The V gene's germline CDR1 is SGDLS and CDR2 YYNGEE. The CDR3 sequence: CASSVAWRETPRGANVLTF. In DNA form, the CDR3 reads TGTGCCAGCAGCGTAGCCTGGCGGGAGACCCCTAGGGGGGCCAACGTCCTGACTTTC.

The rearrangement uses TRBV7-8 and TRBJ2-5; D may be TRBD1 (5 bases). V dropped 1 base and J dropped 5 bases, with 17 bases sitting between them. The CDR3 has 16 amino acids. CDR1 and CDR2 from the germline V gene are SGHVS and FQNEAQ. CDR3: CASSLVRGLRSETQYF. The CDR3 DNA reads as TGTGCCAGCAGCTTAGTTAGGGGTCTTAGGTCGGAGACCCAGTACTTC.

The chain uses TRBV14 and TRBJ1-3; the D is unclear. The CDR3 contains 11 residues. Germline V gives CDR1 SGHDN, CDR2 FVKESK. V was shortened by 3 bases and J by 11 bases, with 8 bases between the two germline ends. Here the CDR3 reads CASSHGHPIYF. The CDR3 DNA follows: TGTGCCAGCAGCCACGGTCATCCCATATATTTT.

This chain's CDR3 is CASSYSTRAGANVLTF. The CDR3 DNA reads TGTGCCAGCAGTTACTCGACGAGGGCTGGGGCCAACGTCCTGACTTTC. The V and J genes are TRBV6-5 and TRBJ2-6; weak D call: TRBD2 (5 bases). The CDR3 spans 16 residues. Per the germline V gene, CDR1 is MNHEY and CDR2 is SVGAGI. V shed 0 bases and J shed 2 bases, with 8 bases lying between them.

V usage is TRBV28 and J usage is TRBJ2-1; 7 bases match TRBD2. Germline V lookup: CDR1 MDHEN, CDR2 SYDVKM. The CDR3 runs 14 residues. V gave up 3 bases and J gave up 6 bases; unmatched junction bases: 5. Here the CDR3 reads CASSFRREVNEQFF. For the CDR3, the DNA is TGTGCCAGCAGTTTCCGTCGGGAGGTCAATGAGCAGTTCTTC.

The chain couples TRBV4-1 to TRBJ2-1; 12 bases align to TRBD2. Germline values: CDR1 MGHRA, CDR2 YSYEKL. This CDR3 spans 18 amino acids. V lost 4 bases, J lost 8 bases, and 15 bases stayed unmatched. This CDR3 reads CASSPRGGVTSGGDEQFF. In DNA form, the CDR3 reads TGCGCCAGCAGCCCCCGTGGGGGCGTGACTAGCGGGGGAGATGAGCAGTTCTTC.

This rearrangement joins TRBV7-9 to TRBJ2-1; 7 nucleotides agree with TRBD2. V gave up 4 bases and J gave up 6 bases; unmatched junction bases: 12. From germline, CDR1 is SEHNR and CDR2 FQNEAQ (reference sequence). The CDR3 spans 16 residues. The CDR3 region is CASSSTGTKQSNEQFF. CDR3 nucleotides: TGTGCCAGCAGCTCGACCGGGACTAAGCAGAGCAATGAGCAGTTCTTC.

The chain joins TRBV6-1 to TRBJ2-1; D call uncertain. The germline CDR1 and CDR2 sequences are MNHNS and SASEGT. The CDR3 contains 13 residues. Trimming removed 4 bases from V and 8 bases from J, with 12 bases in between. The CDR3 DNA is TGTGCCAGCAGTGTGCTCGGTCTCGATGAGCAGTTCTTC. It yields the protein CASSVLGLDEQFF.

The chain has TRBV27 and TRBJ2-7, with D tentatively TRBD2 (6 bases). V was clipped by 3 bases and J by 0 bases, with 15 bases between them. This CDR3 has 16 amino acids. Germline V CDR1 and CDR2: MNHEY, SMNVEV (reference sequence). The CDR3 region has the DNA TGTGCCAGCAGTTTTAGGAGGGGCGAAAGCTCCTACGAGCAGTACTTC. Its protein is CASSFRRGESSYEQYF.

The J gene is TRBJ2-1, the V gene TRBV7-3; maybe TRBD2 (6 bases). V lost 5 bases, J lost 8 bases, and 16 bases lay in between. The CDR3 loop spans 14 amino acids. CDR1 and CDR2 (germline): SGHTA, FQGTGA. CDR3 sequence (DNA): TGTGCCAGCAGCCGTAATGGGGCGGGACATGAGCAGTTCTTC. It yields the protein CASSRNGAGHEQFF.

CDR3 DNA sequence: TGTGCCAGCAGCCTTCAGGGAGGCGGGAGGGCCAGGGATACGCAGTATTTT. Residues: CASSLQGGGRARDTQYF. The chain combines TRBV5-4 with TRBJ2-3; 9 bases are shared with TRBD2. The CDR3 consists of 17 residues. Trimming took 4 bases from V and 6 from J; bases not matched to a gene: 15. Germline CDR1 reads SGHNT; CDR2 reads YYREEE (reference sequence).